The clone carrying this TCR beta chain was recorded many times. The antigen remains unidentified. CDR1 is SGHVS, CDR2 FQNEAQ, per germline. The length of the CDR3 is 16 residues. With 4 bases clipped from V and 1 base from J, the junction kept 3 bases outside the gene matches. The data were obtained in a study of T cells in Graves' hyperthyroidism and ophthalmopathy. Study-wide results and caveats: Model output signaled ophthalmopathy a median roughly six months ahead of onset. The blood repertoire included most of the expanded thyroid clonotypes above 0.001.

TCR beta CDR3 regions were amplified from RNA. A first-round RT-PCR of the TCR CDR3 used the HTBI primer set. Each CDR3 protein is one row after TCRdb ran MiXCR on the multiplex PCR reads. Of under 700,000 distinct CDR3 sequences listed, around 46% are singletons. This chain uses TRBV7-8 with TRBJ2-5, with TRBD2 matching over 13 bases. The specimen was peripheral blood or thyroid tissue (not recorded which). The receptor comes from a woman aged 18 to 35 with Graves' hyperthyroidism. CDR3 loop: CASSSGLAGTQETQYF. DNA for the CDR3: TGTGCCAGCAGCTCGGGACTAGCGGGGACCCAAGAGACCCAGTACTTC.